This T cell receptor beta chain emerged from a study of cytomegalovirus exposure and HLA in healthy donors. Overall study context: When 398 donors were genotyped, 80% to 90% of them were found to fall in the Caucasian-associated ancestry cluster. The study, taken as a whole, reports: The majority of CMV-associated TCR beta chains were reported as apparently HLA-restricted in a later analysis. Several of the most significant clusters appeared, in a later analysis, to be linked to common viral pathogens. It was reported that TCR beta sequences correctly inferred the HLA-A and HLA-B alleles for most subjects.

PCR amplification relied on 60 Vbeta primers (plus 13 Jbeta primers). This table comes from immunoSEQ multiplex PCR, and its TCRdb copy is limited to in-frame clones, with some not included. The data include around 140,000 clones; the top ten clones carry over 1.5%. On this clone: No antigen is known for it.

The germline V and J ends were trimmed by 4 bases and 5 bases, with 9 bases remaining between them. Germline V lookup: CDR1 MNHNS, CDR2 SASEGT. The CDR3 has 13 residues. V and J are TRBV6-1 and TRBJ2-1; no clear D. The source material was PBMCs. The source is a woman aged 40 to 50 in good health and CMV-seropositive. The CDR3 reads CASSVRSNNEQFF. CDR3 sequence (DNA): TGTGCCAGCAGTGTGAGGAGCAACAATGAGCAGTTCTTC.